The clone carrying this T cell receptor (beta chain) was seen only once. Its antigen is unidentified. The entry originates in a study of cytomegalovirus exposure and HLA in healthy donors. Study conclusions and caveats: Cytomegalovirus-associated status was assigned to some 160 TCR beta chains.

The V and J ends lost 4 bases and 1 base, in that order; junction bases with no gene match: 9. The CDR3 covers 19 residues. Germline CDR1 is SGHTA and CDR2 is FQGTGA. Both 60 Vbeta primers and 13 Jbeta primers went into the PCR. The repertoire was sequenced with immunoSEQ multiplex PCR; TCRdb's copy has only in-frame clones and lacks some. The table includes roughly 170,000 clones, around 77% detected once. The J gene is TRBJ2-1, the V gene TRBV7-3, with 14 bases matching TRBD2. This sequence originates from a woman aged 25 to 39 in good health and CMV-seronegative. The sequencing sample was made of PBMCs. The CDR3 region has the DNA TGTGCCAGCAGCTCCCTGGGACTAGCGGGAGTGGGGTCCTACAATGAGCAGTTCTTC. Translated, it gives CASSSLGLAGVGSYNEQFF.